This T cell receptor beta chain is drawn from a study of blood T cell repertoires in COVID-19. Trimming took off 2 bases at V and 1 base at J, with 11 bases between the two ends. Germline V gene sequence: CDR1 LGHDT, CDR2 YNNKEL (reference sequence). The CDR3 loop spans 15 amino acids. Using immunoSEQ multiplex PCR, the repertoire was profiled, and TCRdb retains in-frame clones only, with some absent. The top ten hold 7.5% to 8% of the sample, which has about 240,000 clones, about four fifths seen once. The origin of this receptor is an elderly woman with COVID-19, enrolled during active disease. The chain employs TRBV3-1 (or the pseudogene TRBV3-2) and TRBJ1-1; weak D call: TRBD1 (5 bases). The material sequenced was peripheral blood. For the CDR3, the DNA is TGTGCCAGCAGCCAAACACACGACAGGAACACTGAAGCTTTCTTT. Amino acid sequence: CASSQTHDRNTEAFF.